The clone carrying this TCR beta chain came up a few times. Its matching antigen is unknown. This record belongs to a study of blood T cells in healthy people across ages. The CDR3 is made up of 12 amino acids. Trimming took 0 bases from V and 4 from J, leaving 6 bases between them. Per germline, CDR1 SQVTM and CDR2 ANQGSEA. Sample-barcoded 5' priming and a J-beta primer mix drove a second PCR of about 6 to 12 cycles. The authors tagged each cDNA molecule using a template-switch adaptor with 12 random nucleotides. One entry per CDR3 protein, called by TCRdb with MiXCR from the 5' RACE reads. The sample records approximately 940,000 distinct CDR3 sequences, roughly 50% being singletons. The total RNA that was extracted per sample amounted to at least 5.5 micrograms. General study points: CMV infection status of these donors was not known. Investigators treated diversity estimates from one million T cells as underestimates.

The rearrangement links TRBV29-1 to TRBJ1-2; D gene unclear. Sequencing was performed on blood. This receptor was identified in a man aged 25 to 40 in good health. This chain's CDR3 is CSVEEGTYGYTF. DNA for the CDR3: TGCAGCGTTGAAGAGGGCACCTATGGCTACACCTTC.